A single T cell receptor beta chain is shown here with its context. Its target is not known. V lost 7 bases, J lost 4 bases, and 7 bases lay in between. This CDR3 spans 11 amino acids. Germline V gives CDR1 SNHLY, CDR2 FYNNEI. The data were taken from a study of CD8+ T cells in alopecia areata. Study at large: Affected scalp percentage set treated patients' severity scores.

The treatment was: oral pan-JAK inhibitor, 5-10 mg twice daily. Specimens obtained from alopecia areata patients comprised lesional scalp punch biopsies and peripheral blood. As the sequencing template, cDNA was produced by extracting RNA and reverse transcribing it. Some clones are missing from TCRdb's copy, which holds only in-frame ones; the method was immunoSEQ multiplex PCR. The table has around 60,000 clones, about 45% seen once; the top ten hold roughly 22%. Study-level findings and limits: Relative to normal scalp, lesional scalp, especially alopecia totalis/universalis, showed higher clonality. Tofacitinib yielded significantly lower scalp clonality and fewer expanded CD8+ clones among the top 100.

This chain joins TRBV2 and TRBJ1-1, with no clear D. Sequenced material: CD8+ T cells sorted from blood, taken at approximately week 39, from a patient treated with tofacitinib. The TCR was taken from a human donor with alopecia areata. CDR3 amino acids: CASTLGTEAFF. CDR3 sequence (DNA): TGTGCCAGCACTTTAGGCACTGAAGCTTTCTTT.